This T cell receptor beta chain comes out of a study of CD4 T cells in relation to SARS-CoV-2 and coronaviruses. Study-level background: The HLA restriction of the shared crossreactive spike epitopes was mapped.

Notes on this clone: Its antigen is unknown.

Broader study findings: In around 67% of donors, memory CD4+ clonotypes crossrecognized SARS-CoV-2 and at least one common cold coronavirus spike.

V was clipped by 3 bases and J by 1 base; unmatched bases: 2. This CDR3 comprises 13 residues. CDR1 SQVTM and CDR2 ANQGSEA come from the germline V gene. The unexposed donors gave CD4+ T cells in about 2011-2019, prior to COVID-19. CD4+ T cells were isolated from the cells after less than 13 days of culture. Measured with immunoSEQ multiplex PCR; TCRdb has only the in-frame clones, and not every one. The sample has under 20,000 clones; about 80% are singletons. The sequenced sample consisted of CD4+ T cells from PBMCs, cultured in vitro. The rearrangement uses TRBV29-1 and TRBJ1-1; TRBD1 matches at 7 bases. The TCR originated in a human donor in good health. The CDR3 protein is CSVDRGANTEAFF. The CDR3 DNA is TGCAGCGTTGACAGGGGGGCGAACACTGAAGCTTTCTTT.